The present T cell receptor (beta chain) was sequenced within a study of glioma-infiltrating T cells after dendritic cell vaccination. The primer mix had 60 V beta and 13 J beta primers. Data came from immunoSEQ multiplex PCR; TCRdb stores just in-frame clones and leaves some out. The sample lists 100,000 to 120,000 clones; 85% to 90% were seen once. On this clone: Its target is unknown.

Study results and limitations: Higher pretreatment TIL content predicted longer progression-free time and survival. Complete blood and tumor specimen sets were limited to few patients.

The CDR3 loop spans 15 amino acids. Germline-derived CDR1 and CDR2 are SGHAT and FQNNGV. V lost 5 bases and J lost 0, with 13 bases in between. The time point: after dendritic cell vaccination, including at tumor progression/relapse. This sequence originates from a human donor with glioblastoma. Material: blood, obtained after dendritic cell vaccination. J is TRBJ1-2 and V is TRBV11-2; no clear D gene. The CDR3 DNA reads as TGTGCCAGCAGCGACACATTATGGCCTAACTATGGCTACACCTTC. It specifies CASSDTLWPNYGYTF.